What follows are 32 T cell receptor beta chains derived from one specimen sequenced in a study of vaccination and CD4 T cells after COVID-19. No antigen has been assigned to these receptors. Sample time point: late sampling 161 to 241 days after vaccination in a few convalescent patients. Sample treatment: approximately 11-day PBMC culture with coronavirus spike peptide pools or control peptides (ViraFEST assay). Sequencing of DNA taken from cultured CD4+ T cells relied on the Oncomine TCR Beta short-read assay. TCRdb itself ran the PCR reads through MiXCR, one entry per CDR3 protein. Found here are about 20,000 distinct CDR3 sequences, roughly 35% of them singletons; the top ten hold 2.6%. The source material was CD4+ T cells from blood, cultured in vitro, sampled about 7 months after SARS-CoV-2 vaccination. The receptors stem from a human donor who had recovered from COVID-19.

The V call is TRBV6-1, the J call TRBJ2-1; 8 positions agree with TRBD1. The CDR3 length is 14 residues. V dropped 6 bases and J dropped 7; count of bases not matched to a gene: 8. Germline V gene sequence: CDR1 MNHNS, CDR2 SASEGT. The CDR3 DNA sequence: TGTGCCAGCAGCGCAGGGGGCGCATTGAATGAGCAGTTCTTC. It specifies CASSAGGALNEQFF.

This clonotype rates as medium-sized. V usage is TRBV20-1 and J usage is TRBJ1-6; D call uncertain. V lost 1 base and J 0 bases, leaving 13 bases between the germline ends. The CDR3 consists of 17 residues. Germline CDR1 and CDR2: DFQATT and SNEGSKA (reference sequence). The DNA for the CDR3 is TGCAGTGCTAGAGTGGGTATTGTGGGCTCCTATAATTCACCCCTCCACTTT. Its protein product is CSARVGIVGSYNSPLHF.

The J gene is TRBJ1-2, the V gene TRBV2; 10 positions agree with TRBD1. The CDR3 spans 12 residues. Germline CDR1 reads SNHLY; CDR2 reads FYNNEI. The trim removed 6 bases at V and 5 bases at J, leaving 0 bases unmatched. This CDR3 is CASRGQGYGYTF. CDR3 nucleotides: TGTGCCAGCAGGGGACAGGGGTATGGCTACACCTTC. Full variable domain (rest looked up from reference TRBV2 and TRBJ1-2): EPEVTQTPSHQVTQMGQEVILRCVPISNHLYFYWYRQILGQKVEFLVSFYNNEISEKSEIFDDQFSVERPDGSNFTLKIRSTKLEDSAMYFCASRGQGYGYTFGSGTRLTVV.

The chain couples TRBV28 to TRBJ2-7, with a weak D call TRBD2 (7 bases). Germline V CDR1 and CDR2: MDHEN, SYDVKM. The CDR3 contains 14 residues. Trimming took off 2 bases at V and 5 bases at J, with 13 bases between the two ends. The CDR3 loop is CASSLRGGVDEQYF. In DNA form, the CDR3 reads TGTGCCAGCAGTTTAAGGGGGGGGGTGGACGAGCAGTACTTC.

The genes are TRBV6-1 and TRBJ2-3, with D perhaps TRBD2 (6 bases). CDR3 length equals 15 residues. CDR1 and CDR2 (germline): MNHNS, SASEGT. Trimming removed 8 bases from V and 3 bases from J, with 18 bases in between. In nucleotides, the CDR3 is TGTGCCAGCGGGACCCCCGGGAGAAGAACAGATACGCAGTATTTT. It specifies CASGTPGRRTDTQYF.

The CDR3, as DNA: TGTGCCACCAGTGACCCGGGACTAGCGGGTGTGGAGACCCAGTACTTC. Its protein is CATSDPGLAGVETQYF. The V gene is TRBV24-1, the J gene TRBJ2-5, with 12 bases aligning to TRBD2. CDR1 is KGHDR, CDR2 SFDVKD, per germline. The CDR3 extends over 16 amino acids. V trimming: 4 bases; J trimming: 5 bases; junction bases outside the gene matches: 7.

The CDR3 region has the DNA TGTGCCAGCAGCTTGACAGGGGATACGCAGTATTTT. Protein: CASSLTGDTQYF. V is TRBV7-3 and J is TRBJ2-3; 7 bases line up with TRBD1. V was pared by 3 bases and J by 6 bases, with 0 bases of the junction left unmatched. There are 12 residues in the CDR3. Germline CDR1 SGHTA, CDR2 FQGTGA. Combining the CDR3 with reference TRBV7-3 and TRBJ2-3 gives the whole variable domain GAGVSQTPSNKVTEKGKYVELRCDPISGHTALYWYRQSLGQGPEFLIYFQGTGAADDSGLPNDRFFAVRPEGSVSTLKIQRTERGDSAVYLCASSLTGDTQYFGPGTRLTVL.

This clonotype rates as medium-sized. This rearrangement joins TRBV19 to TRBJ2-3; D is undetermined. The ends were cut back, 5 bases at V and 4 bases at J, with 13 bases in the middle. Looked up from germline, CDR1 is LNHDA and CDR2 is SQIVND (reference sequence). The CDR3 contains 14 residues. CDR3 sequence reads: CASSQPSAADTQYF. The CDR3 nucleotides read TGTGCCAGTAGTCAGCCCTCCGCCGCAGATACGCAGTATTTT.

The chain recombines TRBV18 with TRBJ2-7; TRBD1 matches at 8 bases. Unmatched junction bases numbered 7, after V lost 3 bases and J lost 9 bases. Germline CDR1 is KGHSH and CDR2 is LQKENI. The length of the CDR3 is 13 residues. CDR3 DNA sequence: TGTGCCAGCTCACCTACCGACAGGGGAATGCAGTACTTC. This translates into CASSPTDRGMQYF.

This chain joins TRBV2 and TRBJ1-2; no firm D call. Trimming stripped 5 bases from V and 3 bases from J, with 10 bases between. The CDR3 loop spans 13 amino acids. CDR1 and CDR2 from the germline V gene are SNHLY and FYNNEI. The CDR3 DNA follows: TGTGCCAGCAGTATGACACCGGACTATGGCTACACCTTC. Translating it yields CASSMTPDYGYTF.

The rearrangement uses TRBV2 and TRBJ2-5, with TRBD1 matching over 8 bases. With V trimmed by 10 bases and J by 3 bases, 7 bases remained unmatched. This CDR3 is 13 amino acids long. In germline, CDR1 is SNHLY, CDR2 FYNNEI. The CDR3 here is CATYSGQEETQYF. The DNA for the CDR3 is TGTGCCACCTACTCGGGACAGGAAGAGACCCAGTACTTC. The whole variable domain, filled in from reference TRBV2 and TRBJ2-5, reads EPEVTQTPSHQVTQMGQEVILRCVPISNHLYFYWYRQILGQKVEFLVSFYNNEISEKSEIFDDQFSVERPDGSNFTLKIRSTKLEDSAMYFCATYSGQEETQYFGPGTRLLVL.

This clonotype occurred once. J is TRBJ2-2 and V is TRBV7-9; tentative D call: TRBD2 (5 bases). From germline, CDR1 is SEHNR and CDR2 FQNEAQ (reference sequence). This CDR3 spans 14 amino acids. Trimming cost V 6 bases and J 1 base, with 9 bases left between them. The CDR3 is CASRMSGNTGELFF. The CDR3 DNA sequence: TGTGCCAGCAGGATGAGCGGGAACACCGGGGAGCTGTTTTTT.

This clonotype was picked up a small number of times. The chain combines TRBV20-1 with TRBJ1-1; the match to TRBD1 covers 8 bases. V lost 4 bases to trimming and J lost 10 bases; unmatched junction nucleotides: 8. The V gene's germline CDR1 is DFQATT and CDR2 SNEGSKA (reference sequence). The CDR3 covers 12 residues. DNA of the CDR3: TGCAGTGCTACGGGACAGGATTATAGAGCTTTCTTT. It is translated as CSATGQDYRAFF.

The rearrangement links TRBV4-3 to TRBJ2-7; D might be TRBD1 (5 bases). The germline V gene has CDR1 LGHNA and CDR2 YSLEER. The CDR3 runs to 14 residues. Trimming took 0 bases from V and 3 from J, leaving 9 bases between them. The CDR3 coding sequence is TGCGCCAGCAGCCAAGATATTCAGGGCTACGAGCAGTACTTC. It codes for CASSQDIQGYEQYF.

The chain links TRBV5-1 to TRBJ2-5; 8 bases agree with TRBD1. The ends lost 0 bases at V and 2 bases at J; junction bases unmatched: 9. Germline values: CDR1 SGHRS, CDR2 YFSETQ. CDR3 length: 17 residues. CDR3 residues: CASSLAAGGWRQETQYF. In nucleotides, the CDR3 is TGCGCCAGCAGCTTGGCGGCAGGGGGCTGGAGACAAGAGACCCAGTACTTC.

The gene calls are TRBV28 and TRBJ2-2; TRBD2 matches at 11 bases. The CDR3 has 16 amino acids. The germline CDR1 and CDR2 sequences are MDHEN and SYDVKM. The ends lost 2 bases at V and 4 bases at J; junction bases unmatched: 3. For the CDR3, the DNA is TGTGCCAGCAGTTTAAATAGCGGGAGGGCCACCGGGGAGCTGTTTTTT. Encoded protein: CASSLNSGRATGELFF. Looking up the rest from reference TRBV28 and TRBJ2-2 gives the full variable domain: DVKVTQSSRYLVKRTGEKVFLECVQDMDHENMFWYRQDPGLGLRLIYFSYDVKMKEKGDIPEGYSVSREKKERFSLILESASTNQTSMYLCASSLNSGRATGELFFGEGSRLTVL.

The rearrangement links TRBV20-1 to TRBJ2-7; TRBD2 agrees at 9 bases. Looked up from germline, CDR1 is DFQATT and CDR2 is SNEGSKA (reference sequence). This CDR3 has 14 residues. Here the CDR3 DNA reads TGCAGCGGAACGGGGCTAGCGGGATCTCAGGAGCAGTACTTC. It codes for CSGTGLAGSQEQYF.

This clonotype came up a few times. This rearrangement joins TRBV20-1 to TRBJ2-2; the D gene could be TRBD1 or TRBD2 (6 bases each). Per germline, CDR1 DFQATT and CDR2 SNEGSKA (reference sequence). Trimming took 5 bases from V and 4 from J, leaving 20 bases between them. This CDR3 is built from 16 residues. CDR3 sequence: CSAASVGGPGTGELFF. CDR3 in DNA: TGCAGTGCTGCCTCGGTCGGGGGCCCGGGCACCGGGGAGCTGTTTTTT.

This clonotype was picked up a small number of times. The V call is TRBV19, the J call TRBJ1-5, with a possible D match to TRBD1 (5 bases). Germline loops: CDR1 LNHDA, CDR2 SQIVND (reference sequence). The CDR3 runs 14 residues. Trimming left V 5 bases short and J 6 bases short, with 14 bases between. Written as DNA, the CDR3 is TGTGCCAGTAGTCCCCGGGCAGGGCGTCAGCCCCAGCATTTT. Translated: CASSPRAGRQPQHF.

J is TRBJ1-6 and V is TRBV10-2, with unresolved D. Germline V gene data show CDR1 as WSHSY and CDR2 as SAAADI. Deletions cut 5 bases from V and 2 bases from J, with 7 bases between. The CDR3 is 14 amino acids. CDR3 amino acids: CASSQEPYNSPLHF. For the CDR3, the DNA is TGCGCCAGCAGTCAAGAACCCTATAATTCACCCCTCCACTTT.

This clonotype is medium-sized in the sample. The V call is TRBV7-9, the J call TRBJ1-2; D remains unclear. Trimming stripped 1 base from V and 0 bases from J, with 9 bases between. CDR1 is SEHNR, CDR2 FQNEAQ, per germline (reference sequence). The CDR3 is 15 residues long. The CDR3 bases are TGTGCCAGCAGCTTAGGGCAGTCGCCTAACTATGGCTACACCTTC. Protein product: CASSLGQSPNYGYTF.

The sample holds a few counts of this clonotype. The rearrangement joins TRBV20-1 to TRBJ1-1; 9 bases align to TRBD1. The CDR3 sequence is 13 residues long. Per the germline V gene, CDR1 is DFQATT and CDR2 is SNEGSKA (reference sequence). Losses at the gene ends were 5 bases for V and 1 base for J; bases not matched to a gene: 2. The CDR3 sequence: CSAGDRANTEAFF. In DNA form, the CDR3 reads TGCAGTGCTGGGGACAGGGCGAACACTGAAGCTTTCTTT.

This clonotype was counted between two and nine times. An end of the junction does not agree with germline; a read error may underlie this. The chain links TRBV20-1 to TRBJ1-2; 7 bases line up with TRBD1. Per the germline V gene, CDR1 is DFQATT and CDR2 is SNEGSKA (reference sequence). The CDR3 loop spans 14 amino acids. DNA for the CDR3: TGCAGTGCTGGAGACAGGGCGGTTGCCTATGGCTACACCTTC. Amino acid sequence: CSAGDRAVAYGYTF.

This chain uses TRBV20-1 with TRBJ2-3, with D perhaps matching TRBD2 (6 bases). The CDR3 totals 15 residues. CDR1 is DFQATT and CDR2 is SNEGSKA in the germline V gene (reference sequence). V was clipped by 5 bases and J by 0 bases, with 15 bases between them. The CDR3 protein is CSASSASGSTDTQYF. CDR3 in DNA: TGCAGTGCTTCCAGCGCCAGCGGGAGCACAGATACGCAGTATTTT.

The table lists this clonotype with a few counts. V and J are TRBV6-2 or TRBV6-3 and TRBJ2-5; D not certain. Trimming shortened V by 5 bases and J by 2 bases, and 15 bases separated the two germline ends. From germline, CDR1 is MNHEY and CDR2 SVGEGT. The CDR3 sequence is 15 residues long. The CDR3 region is CASSPGINSQETQYF. The DNA of the CDR3 is TGTGCCAGCAGTCCCGGAATTAATAGTCAAGAGACCCAGTACTTC.

This clonotype was counted only a few times. This chain connects TRBV28 to TRBJ1-2; D call uncertain. The CDR3 length is 13 residues. The germline CDR1 and CDR2 sequences are MDHEN and SYDVKM. V lost 2 bases and J lost 7, with 11 bases in between. Written as DNA, the CDR3 is TGTGCCAGCAGTTTAAGGGCACCCATTGGCTACACCTTC. Translated: CASSLRAPIGYTF.

The table lists this clonotype with a few counts. The gene calls are TRBV15 and TRBJ1-1; perhaps TRBD1 as D (6 bases). Germline-derived CDR1 and CDR2 are LNHNV and YYDKDF (reference sequence). V was trimmed by 0 bases and J by 1 base, leaving 15 bases between them. CDR3 length: 17 residues. CDR3 in amino acids: CATSRENGGAANTEAFF. The CDR3 bases are TGTGCCACCAGCAGAGAGAATGGGGGCGCGGCGAACACTGAAGCTTTCTTT.

This clonotype appeared a few times. This sequence joins TRBV20-1 and TRBJ1-2; TRBD1 might be the D (5 bases). Germline loops: CDR1 DFQATT, CDR2 SNEGSKA (reference sequence). The CDR3 contains 14 residues. The V end was cut by 6 bases, the J end by 8 bases, with 22 bases between. The CDR3 DNA reads TGCAGTGCCCCAGCCGGGACCCACCATAGAGGCTACACCTTC. Its translation: CSAPAGTHHRGYTF.

This chain links TRBV6-1 with TRBJ2-5; 12 nucleotides match TRBD2. V trimming: 0 bases; J trimming: 5 bases; junction bases outside the gene matches: 7. Germline V gene data show CDR1 as MNHNS and CDR2 as SASEGT. The CDR3 is 17 residues long. CDR3 amino acids: CASSEAELAGGWETQYF. CDR3 DNA: TGTGCCAGCAGTGAAGCGGAACTAGCGGGAGGATGGGAGACCCAGTACTTC.

The V call is TRBV20-1, the J call TRBJ2-3; no reliable D call. V lost 4 bases, J lost 1 base, and 18 bases lay in between. This CDR3 has 16 residues. Germline-derived CDR1 and CDR2 are DFQATT and SNEGSKA (reference sequence). In nucleotides, the CDR3 is TGCAGTGCTAATGACCCGAGGAGTCCGGGCACAGATACGCAGTATTTT. Its protein is CSANDPRSPGTDTQYF.

V is TRBV4-1 and J is TRBJ1-2, with 9 nucleotides matching TRBD1. With V trimmed by 4 bases and J by 3 bases, 12 bases remained unmatched. From germline, CDR1 is MGHRA and CDR2 YSYEKL. This CDR3 comprises 17 residues. The CDR3 loop is CASSPDRGFLPYYGYTF. The CDR3 DNA follows: TGCGCCAGCAGCCCCGACAGGGGGTTCTTACCCTACTATGGCTACACCTTC.

As to this clonotype: Germline is not matched at one junction end, which may reflect a read error. This sequence joins TRBV20-1 and TRBJ2-1; 10 nucleotides match TRBD2. The CDR3 totals 14 residues. The germline V gene encodes CDR1 DFQATT and CDR2 SNEGSKA (reference sequence). CDR3 residues: CSAPDGTSVTNSVF. The CDR3 nucleotides are TGCAGTGCCCCCGACGGGACTAGCGTCACAAATTCGGTCTTC.